The subject of this entry is one T cell receptor (beta chain). This receptor's antigen is unknown. It has no much larger one-base neighbor in the sample; base qualities were not kept. The sample comes from a study of T cell responses to AZD1222 COVID-19 vaccine (dated by TCRdb to about 2021). General notes on the study: AZD1222 recipients given second doses at about 4 weeks or at about 12 weeks were pooled, since spike-specific TCR depth and breadth were not found to differ between the two schedules. Enrollment into the trials was organized by age into subgroups of 18-55, 56-69 and 70-plus years, and those subgroups contained approximately 160, 26 and 62 TCR-sequenced participants, respectively. A total of under 250 trial participants underwent TCR sequencing, of whom about 210 had received two doses of AZD1222 and roughly 26 had received two doses of the MenACWY control vaccine. Summary of the overall study and its limitations: Conclusions about previously exposed vaccinees are limited, since just 6 or 7 AZD1222 recipients were seropositive for SARS-CoV-2 at baseline. A significant rise in spike-specific TCR breadth and depth was observed after two AZD1222 doses relative to day 0 and relative to MenACWY recipients. Because no day 14 peak-response samples were available, repertoires were characterized only after the peak T cell response. The 56-69-year group was small, and its depth increase did not reach significance, likely because of low power. Reportedly, almost half of the unique spike-specific TCRs recognized epitopes lying outside the regions that are mutated in the B.1.351 and B.1.1.7 variants. Most participants were white British and females outnumbered males, and the authors suggested that clonal diversity may have been underestimated. CD4 TCRs associated with the vaccine covered the entire spike protein, and the dominant responses were in regions 160-218 and 743-854.

From cysteine to phenylalanine, the CDR3 is 13 amino acids long. Solely the CDR3 DNA is kept, with 39 bases framed from the first base. V is cut back by 5 bases and J by 2 bases, with 2 bases in the junction unmatched. The germline V gene (reference sequence) specifies LGHDT as CDR1 and YNNKEL as CDR2. The time point label of this sample denotes: baseline before first vaccination. Vaccinee samples came from UK trials COV001 and COV002, including a single-blind randomized controlled phase 2/3 trial of AZD1222 (ChAdOx1 nCoV-19) in healthy adults. Trial participant PBMC samples were collected at day 0 and day 28 after the second dose for TCRbeta chain sequencing. The CDR3 regions of human TCRbeta chains were subjected to immunosequencing. The source study handled its data this way. Repertoire TCRs were matched against a reference library of SARS-CoV-2-specific TCRs generated with the MIRA antigen-specificity platform. Breadth was defined as the fraction of unique TCRs that were SARS-CoV-2-associated, and depth was defined as the fraction of total T cells that were SARS-CoV-2-associated. Using the MIRA data, each spike-specific TCR was assigned both to the spike region to which the TCR was reactive and to a CD4 or CD8 class. Log10-transformed breadth and depth values were compared by one-way ANOVA with Sidak's multiple comparisons tests. TCRdb retrieved this table from immuneACCESS and kept in-frame rearrangements only. Not all clones are present; in checked studies, unresolved V genes account for under half, and no reason is known for the remainder. V, J and clone size are taken as reported in that table, and D and trimming were inferred from the DNA itself. Counted in this sample were 150,000 to 160,000 clones; around 89% of them appeared once. Around 3% of the sample comes from the top ten.

The chain couples TRBV3-1 (or the pseudogene TRBV3-2) to TRBJ1-2; 7 junctional bases match TRBD1. Here the sequenced sample was peripheral blood, taken on day 0 of AZD1222 vaccination. This sequence originates from an adult in good health. The base sequence is TGTGCCAGCAGCAAACAGGGGAACTATGGCTACACCTTC. It encodes CASSKQGNYGYTF.